This entry describes one T cell receptor (beta chain). The antigen is not known. Conversion of TCR transcripts into cDNA relied on 5'RACE template switching, which added a universal primer site and UMIs. TCRdb analysed the 5' RACE reads with MiXCR anew, one entry per CDR3 protein. The table shows some 300,000 distinct CDR3 sequences, with approximately 11% occurring only once. These data originate in a study of T cells after yellow fever vaccination. The CDR3 has 15 amino acids. The ends were cut back, 7 bases at V and 4 bases at J, with 17 bases in the middle. Germline CDR1 and CDR2: SGHKS and YYEKEE (reference sequence). Study results and limitations: There was a small share of clonotypes that showed up in both the CD4 and CD8 compartments. A weaker secondary response peaked on day 5, the primary on day 15. Reappearing after the booster were most of the clones from primary vaccination (roughly 95% CD4, 88% CD8).

The TCR comes from a man aged 18 to 30 who received the YFV17D yellow fever vaccine. The chain uses TRBV5-5 and TRBJ2-2; D could derive from TRBD1 or TRBD2 (6 bases each). The material was CD4+ T cells sorted from PBMCs, obtained 45 days after the yellow fever booster vaccination. In DNA, the CDR3 is TGTGCCAGCGAGAGAGGGGGGCGGCTCACCGGGGAGCTGTTTTTT. Encoded protein: CASERGGRLTGELFF.